This T cell receptor beta chain emerged from a study of blood T cell repertoires in COVID-19. Across the whole study: The United States, Italy and Spain provided the acute and convalescent COVID-19 samples. Sample material is recorded as cDNA or gDNA derived from T cells, B-cell-depleted T cells, or PBMCs.

The authors' processing: Amplification of reference gene primers provided the estimated nucleated cell counts. The protocol was immunoSEQ multiplex PCR, while the TCRdb copy is restricted to in-frame clones and leaves out a portion. The V and J calls and clone size are taken from that table; D and trimming were inferred from the DNA. The sample carries tens of thousands of clones, over 75% recorded once. CDR3 length: 14 residues. Looked up from germline, CDR1 is MNHEY and CDR2 is SVGAGI. The trim removed 6 bases at V and 5 bases at J, leaving 0 bases unmatched. The receptor comes from a woman aged 80 or over with acute or convalescent COVID-19. Sequencing was performed on peripheral blood. V and J are TRBV6-5 and TRBJ2-3; 15 positions agree with TRBD2. CDR3 sequence reads: CASRGLAGGDTQYF. The CDR3 nucleotides are TGTGCCAGCAGGGGACTAGCGGGGGGAGATACGCAGTATTTT.